Listed below are T cell receptor beta chains from one sample, sequenced in a study of neoadjuvant anti-PD-1 for oral cavity cancer. Method: immunoSEQ multiplex PCR; TCRdb's copy keeps in-frame clones and lacks some. The table records more than 30,000 clones, more than 35% of them present only once. The sample consisted of tumor tissue, taken after nivolumab (anti-PD-1) treatment. These receptors all stem from a person aged 40-85 years with oral cavity squamous cell carcinoma. Each CDR3 is given with its conserved first and last residue. Each record gives: clone size, V gene, J gene, CDR3 protein. Not all rows give a size; the values are once, few, many and, for expanded clones, a class.

size: many; V: TRBV27; J: TRBJ2-7; CDR3: CASSPSGVHEQYF
size: NA; V: TRBV29-1; J: TRBJ2-3; CDR3: CSVRATDTQYF
size: medium-sized; V: TRBV7-3; J: TRBJ2-2; CDR3: CASGEGAVGELFF
size: few; V: TRBV5-4; J: TRBJ2-1; CDR3: CASSLAGAGGPYEQFF
size: few; V: TRBV7-6; J: TRBJ2-7; CDR3: CASSLTTTYEQYF
size: NA; V: TRBV15; J: TRBJ2-7; CDR3: CATSRDPSYEQYF
size: many; V: TRBV18; J: TRBJ2-1; CDR3: CASSPPSGSDEQFF
size: NA; V: TRBV30; J: TRBJ2-1; CDR3: CAWNPGSNEQFF
size: NA; V: TRBV21-1; J: TRBJ1-5; CDR3: CASSKKRQDGSNQPQHF
size: few; V: TRBV5-6; J: TRBJ2-7; CDR3: CASSPGLAPTYEQYF
size: NA; V: TRBV6-6; J: TRBJ1-2; CDR3: CASSYGGQNYGYTF
size: NA; V: TRBV5-4; J: TRBJ2-4; CDR3: CASSLYPLAKNIQYF
size: few; V: TRBV5-4; J: TRBJ2-4; CDR3: CASSFQAGGNKNIQYF
size: few; V: TRBV27; J: TRBJ1-5; CDR3: CASSLSGGSNQPQHF
size: NA; V: TRBV6-1; J: TRBJ2-3; CDR3: CASSGTAGGLDTQYF
size: NA; V: TRBV19; J: TRBJ1-5; CDR3: CASSMGRVGNQPQHF
size: NA; V: TRBV6-5; J: TRBJ1-2; CDR3: CASSYFLGGIDYGYTF
size: many; V: TRBV28; J: TRBJ2-7; CDR3: CASMPGGYEQYF
size: many; V: TRBV28; J: TRBJ1-2; CDR3: CASSFLDTHYGYTF
size: NA; V: TRBV7-9; J: TRBJ2-3; CDR3: CASSSRLADHTDTQYF
size: NA; V: TRBV5-1; J: TRBJ2-1; CDR3: CASSLAIGQGMNEQFF
size: NA; V: TRBV5-1; J: TRBJ2-1; CDR3: CASSFLEGSYNEQFF
size: NA; V: TRBV7-9; J: TRBJ2-3; CDR3: CASSIRLAGNTDTQYF
size: few; V: TRBV7-8; J: TRBJ2-1; CDR3: CASSQRTAGLNNEQFF
size: few; V: TRBV7-9; J: TRBJ1-1; CDR3: CASSLVPRTGREEAFF
size: NA; V: TRBV18; J: TRBJ2-3; CDR3: CASSPGPLDTQYF
size: many; V: TRBV19; J: TRBJ1-2; CDR3: CASRRDTANYGYTF
size: few; V: TRBV5-1; J: TRBJ1-1; CDR3: CASSAGQPNTEAFF
size: many; V: TRBV2; J: TRBJ1-2; CDR3: CASSSDGGGYTF
size: NA; V: TRBV25-1; J: TRBJ2-7; CDR3: CASSEGPFPYEQYF
size: NA; V: TRBV5-1; J: TRBJ1-1; CDR3: CASSLMGNTEAFF
size: NA; V: TRBV4-2; J: TRBJ2-3; CDR3: CASSQGERGRGDTQYF
size: NA; V: TRBV2; J: TRBJ2-7; CDR3: CASSAVLYDSYEQYF
size: few; V: TRBV4-2; J: TRBJ2-1; CDR3: CASSGQGDPNEQFF
size: NA; V: TRBV27; J: TRBJ1-1; CDR3: CASSFSEVNTEAFF
size: NA; V: TRBV5-6; J: TRBJ2-5; CDR3: CASSLVWGPEETQYF
size: once; V: TRBV4-1; J: TRBJ1-2; CDR3: CASSQAETNYGYTF
size: many; V: TRBV18; J: TRBJ2-7; CDR3: CASSPQGERREQYF
size: few; V: TRBV7-2; J: TRBJ1-6; CDR3: CASSLDTGDNSPLHF
size: NA; V: TRBV30; J: TRBJ1-1; CDR3: CAWSVLGGLGTEAFF
size: NA; V: TRBV10-3; J: TRBJ1-5; CDR3: CAISSDSLSDSNQPQHF